The next 5 T cell receptor beta chains were all read from a single sample in a study of cytotoxic CD8 clonotypes in ibrutinib-treated CLL (dated by TCRdb to 2020 to 2022). The library came from the immunoSEQ multiplex PCR assay. TCRdb's version of the immuneACCESS table is confined to in-frame rearrangements and falls short of the full clone set. An unresolved V gene accounts for under half of the shortfall where checked; the remainder is of unknown origin. For this sample the table gives about 40,000 clones, of which about 70% were detected only once. 10% of the sample is in the top ten clones. Taken with the paper, the label for time point translates to: progressive disease on ibrutinib. Specimen: PBMCs, collected at disease progression, from a patient treated with ibrutinib. These receptors were obtained from a human donor with chronic lymphocytic leukemia.

The chain joins TRBV9 to TRBJ2-3; 8 bases line up with TRBD2. The CDR3 totals 16 residues. V trimming: 3 bases; J trimming: 6 bases; junction bases outside the gene matches: 12. Germline CDR1 and CDR2: SGDLS and YYNGEE. The CDR3 DNA reads as TGTGCCAGCAGCGAACCTCCCGGACTAGCTAGCGATACGCAGTATTTT. Protein: CASSEPPGLASDTQYF.

This clone is a singleton in its sample. V and J are TRBV7-8 and TRBJ2-7, with no clear D. V was trimmed by 2 bases and J by 4 bases, leaving 9 bases between them. CDR1 and CDR2 (germline): SGHVS, FQNEAQ. This CDR3 contains 13 residues. CDR3 DNA: TGTGCCAGCAGCTTATTGGGCTGGTACGAGCAGTACTTC. It specifies CASSLLGWYEQYF.

This rearrangement joins TRBV7-9 to TRBJ1-2, with D tentatively TRBD1 (5 bases). The V and J ends lost 3 bases and 3 bases respectively, with 8 bases between them. Per the germline V gene, CDR1 is SEHNR and CDR2 is FQNEAQ (reference sequence). The CDR3 sequence is 13 residues long. The CDR3: CASSFQGDYGYTF. In DNA, the CDR3 is TGTGCCAGCAGCTTCCAGGGAGACTATGGCTACACCTTC.

This chain joins TRBV7-9 and TRBJ2-7; D may be TRBD1 or TRBD2 (5 bases each). Germline V gene lookup returns CDR1 SEHNR and CDR2 FQNEAQ (reference sequence). With 5 bases removed from V and 0 bases from J, the gap between germline ends came to 14 bases. This CDR3 comprises 15 residues. CDR3 loop: CASSNQGTDSYEQYF. The CDR3 region has the DNA TGTGCCAGCAGCAATCAAGGGACCGACTCCTACGAGCAGTACTTC.

This rearrangement joins TRBV11-2 to TRBJ1-6; TRBD1 agrees at 8 bases. Trimming at V came to 3 bases and at J to 9 bases, leaving 4 bases not matched to a gene. CDR3 length equals 14 residues. Germline V gene sequence: CDR1 SGHAT, CDR2 FQNNGV. CDR3 sequence (DNA): TGTGCCAGCAGCTTCGGACAGGGTACTTCACCCCTCCACTTT. Encoded protein: CASSFGQGTSPLHF.